This TCR beta chain was found in a study of multiple sclerosis patients with progressive multifocal leukoencephalopathy. Broader study findings: Lower normalized Shannon entropy suggested reduced TRB diversity in most PML patients. Before and during natalizumab, the clones expanded at PML already existed.

Each PCR contained spiked synthetic TR CDR3 controls spanning every V-J pairing. Clones were sequenced by immunoSEQ multiplex PCR, and TCRdb holds only the in-frame ones, with some missing. The sample includes roughly 31,000 clones, approximately 91% of them seen just once. With respect to this clone: Its antigen remains unidentified.

The time point denotes: before natalizumab initiation. The T0 samples predate the first natalizumab infusion. CDR3 length: 12 residues. Per germline, CDR1 LGHNA and CDR2 YSLEER. The V end lost 0 bases, the J end lost 5 bases, and 5 bases lay between the germline ends. V and J are TRBV4-3 and TRBJ2-7; maybe TRBD2 (5 bases). This clonotype was obtained from a human donor with multiple sclerosis. The specimen was PBMCs. CDR3 DNA: TGCGCCAGCAGCCAAGACGGGGACGAGCAGTACTTC. Protein: CASSQDGDEQYF.